This T cell receptor beta chain is drawn from a study of shared clonotypes between healthy human individuals. Across the study: A couple of female and three male donors aged 18 to 49 were enrolled.

Germline V gene lookup returns CDR1 SGHNT and CDR2 YENEEA. This CDR3 is built from 18 residues. The J segment lost 5 bases and the V segment lost 0 bases, leaving 6 bases of the junction unmatched. As to this clone: Its antigen is as yet unknown.

Clones were sequenced by immunoSEQ multiplex PCR, and TCRdb holds only the in-frame ones, with some missing. The sample has about 1.4 million clones; around 97% are singletons. Study-level findings and limits: Between a few donors, naive CD4 clonotypes were shared at a level of around 4.8%. Relative to their counterparts shared across all four donors, non-shared clonotypes exhibited diminished generation probabilities. Represented diversity, genetic and exposure-history alike, was limited by few donors.

The source material was naive CD4+ T cells sorted from blood. Subset noted: CD45RA+ positively selected. This clonotype was sampled from a man aged 25-45 years in good health. The chain employs TRBV11-3 and TRBJ2-2; 13 bases fit TRBD2. CDR3 nucleotide sequence: TGTGCCAGCAGCTTAGAGAGACCGGGACTAGCGGGAACCGGGGAGCTGTTTTTT. It translates to CASSLERPGLAGTGELFF.